This record concerns one T cell receptor (beta chain) sequence. What it recognizes is unknown. Using immunoSEQ multiplex PCR, the repertoire was profiled, and TCRdb retains in-frame clones only, with some absent. The table has some 25,000 clones, 78% seen once. This entry comes from a study of OX40 agonist ivuxolimab in advanced cancers. Regarding the study as a whole: Among the nonresponders, some also had low normalized T-cell clonal expansion. CD4+ T cells averaged fewer expanded clones than CD8+ T cells.

The source of this sequence is an adult with an advanced solid tumor such as melanoma, head and neck, liver or kidney cancer. The material sequenced was CD4+ or CD8+ T cells sorted from blood, taken in a trial of the OX40 agonist ivuxolimab.

The CDR3 spells CASSQEAGTTSYGYTF. The CDR3 nucleotides read TGTGCCAGCAGCCAAGAAGCCGGGACAACGAGCTATGGCTACACCTTC. The chain recombines TRBV4-2 with TRBJ1-2; possible D gene TRBD1, 6 bases. V lost 0 bases and J 4 bases, leaving 15 bases between the germline ends. The germline CDR1 and CDR2 sequences are LGHNA and YNFKEQ. The CDR3 runs 16 residues.